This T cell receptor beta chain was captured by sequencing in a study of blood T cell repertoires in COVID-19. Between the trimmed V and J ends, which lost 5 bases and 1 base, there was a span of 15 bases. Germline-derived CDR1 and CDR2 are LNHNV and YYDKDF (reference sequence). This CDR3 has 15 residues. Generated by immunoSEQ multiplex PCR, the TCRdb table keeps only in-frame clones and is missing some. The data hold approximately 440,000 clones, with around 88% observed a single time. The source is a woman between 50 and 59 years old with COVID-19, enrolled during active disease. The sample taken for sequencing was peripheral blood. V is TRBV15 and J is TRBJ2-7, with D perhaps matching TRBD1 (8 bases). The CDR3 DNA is TGTGCCACCAGCCCGAGCGGGACAGGTTCCTACGAGCAGTACTTC. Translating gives CATSPSGTGSYEQYF.